These 19 T cell receptor beta chains were sequenced from one sample in a study of response to subunit inactivated influenza vaccine. One entry per CDR3 protein results from TCRdb running MiXCR on the RT-PCR reads. The repertoire holds 800,000 or so distinct CDR3 sequences, with roughly 20% as singletons. The material was PBMCs from blood, obtained roughly 5 days after vaccination. The source of these receptors is a man aged 50-60 years who received an inactivated influenza vaccine.

The V call is TRBV5-5, the J call TRBJ2-2; tentatively, D is TRBD2 (6 bases). Germline values: CDR1 SGHKS, CDR2 YYEKEE (reference sequence). V was shortened by 5 bases and J by 0 bases, with 11 bases between the two germline ends. The CDR3 totals 15 residues. CDR3 sequence: CASRGGQSNTGELFF. CDR3 nucleotides: TGTGCCAGCAGGGGAGGTCAGTCGAACACCGGGGAGCTGTTTTTT.

The chain recombines TRBV7-2 with TRBJ2-3, with D unresolved. The length of the CDR3 is 16 residues. Per germline, CDR1 SGHTA and CDR2 FQGNSA. Trimming stripped 5 bases from V and 4 bases from J, with 19 bases between. CDR3 in amino acids: CASSPWSVDEPDTQYF. The CDR3, as DNA: TGTGCCAGCAGCCCTTGGTCAGTCGACGAGCCAGATACGCAGTATTTT.

The chain is built from TRBV20-1 and TRBJ2-7; 8 bases map to TRBD2. Looked up from germline, CDR1 is DFQATT and CDR2 is SNEGSKA (reference sequence). CDR3 size: 16 residues. V dropped 0 bases and J dropped 3; count of bases not matched to a gene: 10. DNA of the CDR3: TGCAGTGCTAGAGATCTGAGCGGGAGCCCCAACTACGAGCAGTACTTC. Encoded protein: CSARDLSGSPNYEQYF.

This chain links TRBV7-2 with TRBJ2-5, with TRBD2 matching over 8 bases. Germline lookup yields CDR1 SGHTA and CDR2 FQGNSA. Unmatched junction bases numbered 14, after V lost 7 bases and J lost 13 bases. This CDR3 is 13 amino acids long. The CDR3 sequence is CASTPSPGGPLYF. The CDR3 DNA reads as TGTGCCAGCACTCCTTCGCCGGGAGGGCCACTGTACTTC.

This clonotype was seen more than once but under ten times. The J gene is TRBJ1-5, the V gene TRBV7-2; the match to TRBD1 covers 7 bases. V lost 5 bases and J lost 3; bases outside the gene matches: 4. CDR1 SGHTA and CDR2 FQGNSA come from the germline V gene. The CDR3 is 14 residues long. CDR3 protein: CASSRDSNNQPQHF. CDR3 nucleotides: TGTGCCAGCAGCCGGGACAGTAACAATCAGCCCCAGCATTTT.

The V and J genes are TRBV3-1 and TRBJ2-6; 8 bases map to TRBD1. This CDR3 comprises 20 residues. The V gene end was trimmed by 4 bases and the J gene end by 0 bases; junction bases not matched to a gene: 14. Germline lookup yields CDR1 LGHDT and CDR2 YNNKEL (reference sequence). The CDR3 protein is CASSPPVGDRLYSGANVLTF. As DNA, the CDR3 is TGTGCCAGCAGCCCCCCTGTGGGGGACAGGTTATACTCTGGGGCCAACGTCCTGACTTTC.

In its sample, this clonotype was seen many times. The chain joins TRBV5-1 to TRBJ2-2; D not certain. Trimming took off 0 bases at V and 4 bases at J, with 7 bases between the two ends. In germline, CDR1 is SGHRS, CDR2 YFSETQ. This CDR3 has 14 amino acids. The DNA of the CDR3 is TGCGCCAGCAGCTTGGGGTCGATCACCGGGGAGCTGTTTTTT. It translates to CASSLGSITGELFF.

This clonotype was seen a few times. At one end the junction does not follow the germline gene, possibly because of a read error. J is TRBJ1-1 and V is TRBV6-1; D is unclear. This CDR3 has 12 amino acids. Germline lookup yields CDR1 MNHNS and CDR2 SASEGT. CDR3 DNA: TGTGCCAGCAGGGAAGTTGTCACTGAAGCTTTCTTT. Residues: CASREVVTEAFF.

The rearrangement uses TRBV7-3 and TRBJ2-7; TRBD2 aligns across 7 bases. CDR1 SGHTA and CDR2 FQGTGA come from the germline V gene. This CDR3 has 14 amino acids. With 8 bases clipped from V and 3 bases from J, the junction kept 10 bases outside the gene matches. CDR3 bases: TGTGCCAGCTTTCGCGGACTAGTTGGCTACGAGCAGTACTTC. Its protein is CASFRGLVGYEQYF.

Only a few counts were recorded for this clonotype. This chain joins TRBV10-3 and TRBJ1-1; 10 nucleotides align to TRBD1. The V and J ends lost 7 bases and 3 bases, in that order; junction bases with no gene match: 8. CDR1 is ENHRY and CDR2 is SYGVKD in the germline V gene. The CDR3 sequence is 15 residues long. The CDR3 nucleotides read TGTGCCATCACCCGGACAGGGGGTATTGACACTGAAGCTTTCTTT. Its protein is CAITRTGGIDTEAFF.

This clonotype came up a few times. V is TRBV14 and J is TRBJ2-7; possibly TRBD1 for D (5 bases). Germline-derived CDR1 and CDR2 are SGHDN and FVKESK. CDR3 size: 12 residues. V was pared by 3 bases and J by 9 bases, with 12 bases between. The CDR3 sequence is CASSQVRVVQYF. In DNA form, the CDR3 reads TGTGCCAGCAGCCAGGTCAGGGTTGTGCAGTACTTC.

Only a few counts were recorded for this clonotype. The chain uses TRBV11-2 and TRBJ2-1, with a possible D match to TRBD2 (6 bases). The CDR3 length is 14 residues. Trimming stripped 4 bases from V and 12 bases from J, with 19 bases between. In germline, CDR1 is SGHAT, CDR2 FQNNGV. CDR3: CASSSLRDFVTQFF. The CDR3 nucleotides read TGTGCCAGCAGCTCTCTCCGGGACTTCGTTACGCAGTTCTTC.

In its sample, this clonotype was seen many times. The V gene is TRBV20-1, the J gene TRBJ2-1, with 7 positions matching TRBD2. After removal of 7 bases from V and 3 bases from J, the junction contained 6 bases not matched to a gene. CDR3 length equals 13 residues. Germline V gene data show CDR1 as DFQATT and CDR2 as SNEGSKA (reference sequence). The CDR3 coding sequence is TGCAGTGGCTCAGCGGGAATCTACAATGAGCAGTTCTTC. Protein sequence: CSGSAGIYNEQFF.

The rearrangement joins TRBV29-1 to TRBJ1-4; D not certain. Deletions cut 3 bases from V and 5 bases from J, with 10 bases between. Germline V lookup: CDR1 SQVTM, CDR2 ANQGSEA. The CDR3 contains 13 residues. As DNA, the CDR3 is TGCAGCGTTGATCGGGGTAGGAATGAAAAACTGTTTTTT. This encodes CSVDRGRNEKLFF.

This clonotype was seen only a few times. The rearrangement joins TRBV9 to TRBJ2-7, with D perhaps matching TRBD1 (6 bases). The CDR3 contains 13 residues. Germline CDR1 and CDR2: SGDLS and YYNGEE. The V end was cut by 3 bases, the J end by 3 bases, with 10 bases between. The CDR3: CASSAEGDYEQYF. The CDR3 bases are TGTGCCAGCAGCGCCGAGGGGGACTACGAGCAGTACTTC.

The chain links TRBV3-1 to TRBJ1-3; no firm D call. The CDR3 contains 15 residues. CDR1 LGHDT and CDR2 YNNKEL come from the germline V gene (reference sequence). Deletions cut 10 bases from V and 0 bases from J, with 16 bases between. The CDR3 is CATTPGPLSGNTIYF. The CDR3 region has the DNA TGTGCCACTACACCAGGCCCTCTCTCTGGAAACACCATATATTTT.

This clonotype was observed once. This chain uses TRBV7-2 with TRBJ2-7; TRBD2 matches 8 bases. The germline V gene has CDR1 SGHTA and CDR2 FQGNSA. Trimming took 4 bases from V and 0 from J; bases not matched to a gene: 11. The length of the CDR3 is 17 residues. The CDR3 loop reads CASSSRISGEFSYEQYF. Here the CDR3 DNA reads TGTGCCAGCAGCTCTCGGATTAGCGGGGAGTTCTCCTACGAGCAGTACTTC.

The genes are TRBV3-1 and TRBJ2-7; 9 bases fit TRBD1. After removal of 4 bases from V and 2 bases from J, the junction contained 9 bases not matched to a gene. Germline V gives CDR1 LGHDT, CDR2 YNNKEL (reference sequence). The CDR3 is 16 amino acids. The CDR3 DNA is TGTGCCAGCAGCCTCTTACAGGGGGCAAGTCCCTACGAGCAGTACTTC. It specifies CASSLLQGASPYEQYF.

The chain combines TRBV4-3 with TRBJ2-1, with D hard to call. Germline CDR1 is LGHNA and CDR2 is YSLEER. The germline V and J ends were trimmed by 0 bases and 5 bases, with 11 bases remaining between them. CDR3 length equals 15 residues. CDR3 protein: CASSQDGVPNNEQFF. CDR3 bases: TGCGCCAGCAGCCAAGATGGGGTCCCTAACAATGAGCAGTTCTTC.